The 3 T cell receptor beta chains in this list originate from one sample, sequenced in a study of blood T cell repertoires in COVID-19. Profiling relied on immunoSEQ multiplex PCR, and the TCRdb table lists in-frame clones only, not all of them. The sample has about 170,000 clones, around 90% seen once. Sequencing was carried out using peripheral blood. These receptors all come from a woman between 45 and 60 years old with acute or convalescent COVID-19.

The chain recombines TRBV27 with TRBJ1-2; 8 nucleotides line up with TRBD1. The CDR3 is 15 amino acids. Germline lookup yields CDR1 MNHEY and CDR2 SMNVEV (reference sequence). Trimming cost V 1 base and J 5 bases; bases outside gene matches: 6. The CDR3 DNA follows: TGTGCCAGCAGTTTATATGGACAGGGTTCATATGGCTACACCTTC. Encoded protein: CASSLYGQGSYGYTF.

The chain joins TRBV11-3 to TRBJ1-1, with a weak D call TRBD1 (6 bases). The CDR3 consists of 16 residues. V lost 0 bases and J lost 4, with 15 bases in between. CDR1 and CDR2 from the germline V gene are SGHNT and YENEEA. The DNA of the CDR3 is TGTGCCAGCAGCTTAGACGGACTTGGGGGCACCACTGAAGCTTTCTTT. Protein: CASSLDGLGGTTEAFF.

The V and J genes are TRBV7-2 and TRBJ2-3; 7 nucleotides align to TRBD2. Germline-derived CDR1 and CDR2 are SGHTA and FQGNSA. CDR3 length: 18 amino acids. V lost 1 base and J lost 0; bases outside the gene matches: 10. The CDR3 coding sequence is TGTGCCAGCAGCTTAGAGGTCAGGTCGGGGGGAAGCACAGATACGCAGTATTTT. It specifies CASSLEVRSGGSTDTQYF.